This T cell receptor (beta chain) comes out of a study of chemoradiotherapy in HPV16-positive cancers. Study conclusions and caveats: The functional HPV-specific definition rests on just two HPV16-positive patients.

This clone showed up just a few times. Antigen unknown. Repertoires were generated with immunoSEQ multiplex PCR, while TCRdb's copy carries only in-frame clones and drops some. The sample holds about 2,100 clones, roughly 73% seen once. Germline assignment: CDR1 SNHLY and CDR2 FYNNEI. Losses at the gene ends were 4 bases for V and 8 bases for J; bases not matched to a gene: 3. The CDR3 consists of 13 residues. This sample was gathered from a patient who underwent chemoradiotherapy. The chain recombines TRBV2 with TRBJ2-4; 9 bases line up with TRBD1. This sequence was found in a human donor with HPV-associated anogenital cancer. CDR3 region: CASSVTGGYIQYF. The CDR3 DNA reads as TGTGCCAGCAGTGTGACAGGGGGATACATTCAGTACTTC. Using reference TRBV2 and TRBJ2-4 for the parts outside the CDR3, the full variable domain is EPEVTQTPSHQVTQMGQEVILRCVPISNHLYFYWYRQILGQKVEFLVSFYNNEISEKSEIFDDQFSVERPDGSNFTLKIRSTKLEDSAMYFCASSVTGGYIQYFGAGTRLSVL.